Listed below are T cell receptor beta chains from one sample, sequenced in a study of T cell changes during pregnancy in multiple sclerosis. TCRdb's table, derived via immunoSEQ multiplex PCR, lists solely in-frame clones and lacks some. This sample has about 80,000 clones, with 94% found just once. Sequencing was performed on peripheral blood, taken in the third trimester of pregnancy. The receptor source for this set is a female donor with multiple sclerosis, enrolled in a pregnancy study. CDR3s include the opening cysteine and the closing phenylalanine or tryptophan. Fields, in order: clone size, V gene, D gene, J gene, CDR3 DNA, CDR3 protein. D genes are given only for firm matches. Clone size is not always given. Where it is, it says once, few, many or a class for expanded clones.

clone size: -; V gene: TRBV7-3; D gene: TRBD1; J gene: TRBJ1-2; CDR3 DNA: TGTGCCAGCAGCCCGCGGACAGGCTATGGCTACACCTTC; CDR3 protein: CASSPRTGYGYTF
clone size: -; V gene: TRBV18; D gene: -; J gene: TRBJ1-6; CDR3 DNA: TGTGCCAGCTCCCTAGGGGGGGGCCCCAATTCACCCCTCCACTTT; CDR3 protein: CASSLGGGPNSPLHF
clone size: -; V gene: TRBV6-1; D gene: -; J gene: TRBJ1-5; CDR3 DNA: TGTGCCAGCAGTGGCCCAGGCTGGAATCAGCCCCAGCATTTT; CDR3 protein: CASSGPGWNQPQHF
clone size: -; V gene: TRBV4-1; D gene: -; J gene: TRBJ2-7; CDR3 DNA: TGCGCCAGCAGCGAGGGGGGGCTAGGGGAGCAGTACTTC; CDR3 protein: CASSEGGLGEQYF
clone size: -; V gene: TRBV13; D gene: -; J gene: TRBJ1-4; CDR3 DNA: TGTGCCAGCAGCTTAGCGGGGGGGGCGGAAAAACTGTTTTTT; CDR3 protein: CASSLAGGAEKLFF
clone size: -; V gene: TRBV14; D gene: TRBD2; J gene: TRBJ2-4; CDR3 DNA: TGTGCCAGCAGCCAAGTGGATGTCCGGGGAGGGGTGAAAATAGCCAAAAACATTCAGTACTTC; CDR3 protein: CASSQVDVRGGVKIAKNIQYF
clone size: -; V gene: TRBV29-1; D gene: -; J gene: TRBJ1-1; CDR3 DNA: TGCAGCGTTGAAGTCACCGGGAGCACTGAAGCTTTCTTT; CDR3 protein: CSVEVTGSTEAFF
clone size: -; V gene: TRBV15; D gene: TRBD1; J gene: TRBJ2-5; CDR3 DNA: TGTGCCACCAGCAGAGCCGGGACAGGGGAAGAGACCCAGTACTTC; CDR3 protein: CATSRAGTGEETQYF
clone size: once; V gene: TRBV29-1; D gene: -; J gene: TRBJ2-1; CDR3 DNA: TGCAGCGTTGCTCTTCCCTCCTACAATGAGCAGTTCTTC; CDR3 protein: CSVALPSYNEQFF
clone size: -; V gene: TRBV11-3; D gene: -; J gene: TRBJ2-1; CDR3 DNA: TGTGCCAGCAGCCCCAATCCCGCCGGGGGCTCCTACAATGAGCAGTTCTTC; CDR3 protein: CASSPNPAGGSYNEQFF
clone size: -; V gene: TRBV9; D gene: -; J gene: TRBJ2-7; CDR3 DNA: TGTGCCAGCAGCCCCCGAGGGGGCTACGAGCAGTACTTC; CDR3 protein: CASSPRGGYEQYF
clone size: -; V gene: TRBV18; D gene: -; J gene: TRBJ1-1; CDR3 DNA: TGTGCCAGCTCATCGGGACTCTCGAACACTGAAGCTTTCTTT; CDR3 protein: CASSSGLSNTEAFF
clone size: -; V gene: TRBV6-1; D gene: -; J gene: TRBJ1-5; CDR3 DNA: TGTGCCAGCAGTGAAAGAGGAGGACCCAGCAATCAGCCCCAGCATTTT; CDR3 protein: CASSERGGPSNQPQHF
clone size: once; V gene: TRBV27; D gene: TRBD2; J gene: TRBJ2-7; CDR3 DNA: TGTGCCAGCAGTTTTTCCGGACTAGCGGCCTACGAGCAGTACTTC; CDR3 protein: CASSFSGLAAYEQYF
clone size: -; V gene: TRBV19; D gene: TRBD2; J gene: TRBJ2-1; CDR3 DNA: TGTGCCAGTAGTATAGAGGCCGGGACTAGGACAGACAATGAGCAGTTCTTC; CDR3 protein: CASSIEAGTRTDNEQFF